These 9 T cell receptor beta chains were sequenced from one sample in a study of siplizumab effects on memory and regulatory T cells. Profiling relied on immunoSEQ multiplex PCR, and the TCRdb table lists in-frame clones only, not all of them. This table has around 100,000 clones, around 90% appearing once. The sample was CD4+ T cells sorted from blood. These receptor sequences come from a human donor in good health.

The V gene is TRBV5-1, the J gene TRBJ1-1; D is unclear. V gave up 0 bases and J gave up 3 bases, with 6 bases separating them. The germline CDR1 and CDR2 sequences are SGHRS and YFSETQ. The CDR3 has 13 amino acids. This CDR3 is CASSLVLHTEAFF. The CDR3 DNA reads TGCGCCAGCAGCTTGGTTCTTCACACTGAAGCTTTCTTT.

CDR3 sequence: CASSPGQGRNNQPQHF. The CDR3 bases are TGCGCCAGCAGCCCGGGTCAGGGAAGGAACAATCAGCCCCAGCATTTT. V is TRBV4-1 and J is TRBJ1-5; possibly TRBD1 for D (5 bases). Germline CDR1 MGHRA, CDR2 YSYEKL. This CDR3 is 16 amino acids long. V was shortened by 4 bases and J by 3 bases, with 16 bases between the two germline ends.

The chain joins TRBV5-6 to TRBJ2-7; D is uncertain. Germline V gives CDR1 SGHDT, CDR2 YYEEEE. The CDR3 is 13 amino acids. V gave up 0 bases and J gave up 3 bases, with 7 bases separating them. CDR3 amino acids: CASSLASGYEQYF. Here the CDR3 DNA reads TGTGCCAGCAGCTTGGCCTCAGGCTACGAGCAGTACTTC.

The CDR3 nucleotides are TGTGCCAGCAGCCAAGATCCCGGGCAGCCCCAGCATTTT. Residues: CASSQDPGQPQHF. J is TRBJ1-5 and V is TRBV4-2; D is unresolved. Germline V lookup: CDR1 LGHNA, CDR2 YNFKEQ. The ends were cut back, 0 bases at V and 7 bases at J, with 7 bases in the middle. This CDR3 has 13 amino acids.

The rearrangement links TRBV5-1 to TRBJ2-1; 11 bases fit TRBD2. CDR3 size: 15 residues. Trimming cost V 8 bases and J 0 bases; bases outside gene matches: 4. Germline CDR1 and CDR2: SGHRS and YFSETQ. The chain's CDR3 is CASGTSGSSYNEQFF. The CDR3 nucleotides are TGCGCCAGTGGGACTAGCGGCAGCTCCTACAATGAGCAGTTCTTC. The entire variable domain, with the rest obtained from reference TRBV5-1 and TRBJ2-1, is as follows: KAGVTQTPRYLIKTRGQQVTLSCSPISGHRSVSWYQQTPGQGLQFLFEYFSETQRNKGNFPGRFSGRQFSNSRSEMNVSTLELGDSALYLCASGTSGSSYNEQFFGPGTRLTVL.

The chain carries TRBV6-1 and TRBJ1-3, with no clear D. The germline gives CDR1 MNHNS, CDR2 SASEGT. V lost 4 bases and J 1 base, leaving 14 bases between the germline ends. The CDR3 has 16 amino acids. The CDR3 DNA reads TGTGCCAGCAGTGGACGGCTCAAGTCATCTGGAAACACCATATATTTT. This gives the protein CASSGRLKSSGNTIYF.

This chain connects TRBV6-5 to TRBJ2-7; TRBD2 aligns across 14 bases. Germline CDR1 reads MNHEY; CDR2 reads SVGAGI. The trim removed 4 bases at V and 6 bases at J, leaving 5 bases unmatched. This CDR3 has 15 residues. The CDR3 loop reads CASSWTSGGSSEQYF. CDR3 nucleotides: TGTGCCAGCAGTTGGACTAGCGGGGGGTCCAGCGAGCAGTACTTC.

The gene calls are TRBV9 and TRBJ2-2; 11 bases line up with TRBD2. CDR3 length: 17 amino acids. Per the germline V gene, CDR1 is SGDLS and CDR2 is YYNGEE. The V segment lost 4 bases and the J segment 1 base; nucleotides outside the gene matches: 6. This CDR3 reads CASSLTSGGMNTGELFF. CDR3 coding DNA: TGTGCCAGCAGCTTAACTAGCGGGGGTATGAACACCGGGGAGCTGTTTTTT.

The chain employs TRBV2 and TRBJ1-4, with 7 bases matching TRBD1. The trim removed 6 bases at V and 5 bases at J, leaving 9 bases unmatched. This CDR3 has 15 amino acids. CDR1 is SNHLY and CDR2 is FYNNEI in the germline V gene. The CDR3, as DNA: TGTGCCAGCAGGACAGGGCCGCCATTCAATGAAAAACTGTTTTTT. It is translated as CASRTGPPFNEKLFF. The whole variable domain, filled in from reference TRBV2 and TRBJ1-4, reads EPEVTQTPSHQVTQMGQEVILRCVPISNHLYFYWYRQILGQKVEFLVSFYNNEISEKSEIFDDQFSVERPDGSNFTLKIRSTKLEDSAMYFCASRTGPPFNEKLFFGSGTQLSVL.